This T cell receptor (beta chain) was captured in a study of blood T cell repertoires in COVID-19. The wider study: The analysed material was cDNA or gDNA that came from T cells, B-cell-depleted T cells, or PBMCs.

Only in-frame clones appear in the TCRdb table, and some are missing; sequencing was by immunoSEQ multiplex PCR. Here the sample spans more than 80,000 clones, approximately 83% being singletons. V lost 3 bases and J lost 8; bases outside the gene matches: 18. Germline loops: CDR1 ENHRY, CDR2 SYGVKD. CDR3 length: 18 amino acids. Input material: peripheral blood. V usage is TRBV10-3 and J usage is TRBJ2-1; 8 positions agree with TRBD1. This TCR came from an older woman with acute or convalescent COVID-19. The CDR3 reads CAISDYAGGSDRGDEQFF. As DNA, the CDR3 is TGTGCCATCAGTGATTACGCAGGGGGGTCCGACAGGGGCGATGAGCAGTTCTTC.